This TCR beta chain was captured in a study of post-analysis software for immune sequencing data. Study information: Both relapsing-remitting and secondary progressive multiple sclerosis featured among the disease courses, as did progressive-relapsing multiple sclerosis.

The germline CDR1 and CDR2 sequences are SGHRS and YFSETQ. The CDR3 is 14 residues long. Points from the study as a whole: Relative to controls, patients had five TRBV segments at higher frequency, with TRBV5-6, TRBV5-1 and TRBV20-1 among these. Batch-mates among the samples co-clustered strongly by F measure. Versus controls, multiple sclerosis patients showed significantly lower diversity (normalized Chao1).

Included in the TCR beta cDNA libraries were unique molecular identifiers. TCRdb analysed the PCR reads with MiXCR anew, one entry per CDR3 protein. The sample comprises 250,000 to 300,000 distinct CDR3 sequences, 36% of which are singletons, and more than 4% rests with the top ten. Concerning this clonotype: The antigen is not known. A much larger clone lies a single base off, so this may be a read error.

This TCR was sampled from a girl between 10 and 17 years old with multiple sclerosis. V gene TRBV5-1 combines with J gene TRBJ2-4, with D hard to call. The DNA matches TRBJ2-5 better at its end, which makes the J call doubtful. Sequencing was carried out using blood. The CDR3 region is CASRRTPPGETQYF. The CDR3 region has the DNA TGCGCCAGCAGGAGGACGCCCCCCGGGGAGACCCAGTACTTC.